Sequencing of this T cell receptor beta chain was carried out in a study of blood T cell repertoires in COVID-19. Study background: Acute and convalescent COVID-19 samples came from the United States, Italy and Spain. Sources were T cells, B-cell-depleted T cells, or PBMCs; the material itself was cDNA or gDNA.

The CDR3 consists of 12 residues. The V end was cut by 6 bases, the J end by 4 bases, with 10 bases between. The germline gives CDR1 MNHEY, CDR2 SVGAGI. Per the authors' pipeline: Amplification of reference gene primers was used by the study to estimate nucleated cell counts. Some clones are missing from TCRdb's copy, which holds only in-frame ones; the method was immunoSEQ multiplex PCR. That table supplies the V and J calls and clone size; D and trimming were determined from the DNA. The repertoire includes around 280,000 clones, approximately 91% of them detected once, and roughly 10% sits in the top ten. One Seattle source followed patients from active infection through their disease course. In this sample, this clone turned up a few times.

The V gene is TRBV6-5, the J gene TRBJ2-7; possibly TRBD1 for D (5 bases). Sequenced material: peripheral blood. The sequence was obtained from a woman under 40 with COVID-19, enrolled during active disease. The CDR3 sequence is CASRQTEYEQYF. DNA of the CDR3: TGTGCCAGCAGACAGACAGAATACGAGCAGTACTTC.